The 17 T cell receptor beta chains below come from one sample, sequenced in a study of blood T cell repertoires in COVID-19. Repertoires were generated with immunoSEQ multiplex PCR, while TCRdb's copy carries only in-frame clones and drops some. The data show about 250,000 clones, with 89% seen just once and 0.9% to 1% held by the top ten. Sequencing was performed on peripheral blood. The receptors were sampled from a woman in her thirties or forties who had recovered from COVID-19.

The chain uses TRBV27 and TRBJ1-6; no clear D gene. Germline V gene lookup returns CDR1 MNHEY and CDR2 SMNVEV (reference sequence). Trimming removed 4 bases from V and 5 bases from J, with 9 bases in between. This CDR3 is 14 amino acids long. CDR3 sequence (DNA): TGTGCCAGCAGTTCCCCACAGAATAATTCACCCCTCCACTTT. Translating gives CASSSPQNNSPLHF.

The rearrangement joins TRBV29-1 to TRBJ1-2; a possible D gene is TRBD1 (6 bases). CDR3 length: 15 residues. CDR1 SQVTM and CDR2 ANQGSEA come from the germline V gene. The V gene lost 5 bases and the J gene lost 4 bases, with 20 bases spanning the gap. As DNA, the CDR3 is TGCAGCGTTTGGGACACTCGAGAGGGAATCTATGGCTACACCTTC. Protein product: CSVWDTREGIYGYTF.

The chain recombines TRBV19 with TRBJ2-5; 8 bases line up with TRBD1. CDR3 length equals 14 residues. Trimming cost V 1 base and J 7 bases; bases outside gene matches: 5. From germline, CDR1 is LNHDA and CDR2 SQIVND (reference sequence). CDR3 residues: CASSIAGQGGTQYF. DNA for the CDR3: TGTGCCAGTAGTATAGCCGGACAGGGCGGGACCCAGTACTTC.

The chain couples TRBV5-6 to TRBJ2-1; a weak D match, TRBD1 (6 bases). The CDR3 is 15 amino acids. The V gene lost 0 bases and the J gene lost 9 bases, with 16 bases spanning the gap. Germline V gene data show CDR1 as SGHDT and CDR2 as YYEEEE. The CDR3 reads CASSLEGEWGVEQFF. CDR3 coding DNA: TGTGCCAGCAGCTTGGAGGGGGAGTGGGGCGTTGAGCAGTTCTTC.

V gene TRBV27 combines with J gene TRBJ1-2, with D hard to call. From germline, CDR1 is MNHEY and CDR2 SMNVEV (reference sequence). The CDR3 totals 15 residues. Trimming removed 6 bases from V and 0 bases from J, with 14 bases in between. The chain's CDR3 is CASRPYELANYGYTF. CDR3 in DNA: TGTGCCAGCAGGCCTTATGAGTTAGCTAACTATGGCTACACCTTC.

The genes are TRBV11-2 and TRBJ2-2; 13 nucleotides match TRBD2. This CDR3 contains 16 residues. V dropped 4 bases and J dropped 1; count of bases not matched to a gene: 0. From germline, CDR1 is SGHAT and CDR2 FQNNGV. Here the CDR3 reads CASSWTSGRNTGELFF. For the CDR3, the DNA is TGTGCCAGCAGCTGGACTAGCGGGAGGAACACCGGGGAGCTGTTTTTT.

The CDR3: CASQPAGQPLSNQPQHF. The CDR3 DNA sequence: TGTGCCAGCCAACCAGCCGGACAGCCTTTAAGCAATCAGCCCCAGCATTTT. The genes are TRBV27 and TRBJ1-5; D perhaps matches TRBD1 (6 bases). This CDR3 is built from 17 residues. Germline loops: CDR1 MNHEY, CDR2 SMNVEV (reference sequence). Trimming shortened V by 8 bases and J by 1 base, and 21 bases separated the two germline ends.

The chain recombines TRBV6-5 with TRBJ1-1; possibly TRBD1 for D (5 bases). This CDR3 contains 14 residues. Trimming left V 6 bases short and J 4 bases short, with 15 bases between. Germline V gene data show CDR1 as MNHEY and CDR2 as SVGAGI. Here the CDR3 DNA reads TGTGCCAGCAGCGCAAACGGGGGAGGCACTGAAGCTTTCTTT. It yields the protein CASSANGGGTEAFF.

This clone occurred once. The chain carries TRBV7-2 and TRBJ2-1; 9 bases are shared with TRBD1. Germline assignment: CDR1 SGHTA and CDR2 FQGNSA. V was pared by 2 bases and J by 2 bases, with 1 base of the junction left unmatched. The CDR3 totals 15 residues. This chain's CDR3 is CASSLWTGAYNEQFF. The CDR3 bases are TGTGCCAGCAGCTTATGGACAGGGGCCTACAATGAGCAGTTCTTC.

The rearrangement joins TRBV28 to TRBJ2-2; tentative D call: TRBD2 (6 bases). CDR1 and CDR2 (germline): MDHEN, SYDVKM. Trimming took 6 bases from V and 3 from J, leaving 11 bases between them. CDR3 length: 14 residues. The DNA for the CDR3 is TGTGCCAGCAGCCGCCGGGGGTACACCGGGGAGCTGTTTTTT. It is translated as CASSRRGYTGELFF.

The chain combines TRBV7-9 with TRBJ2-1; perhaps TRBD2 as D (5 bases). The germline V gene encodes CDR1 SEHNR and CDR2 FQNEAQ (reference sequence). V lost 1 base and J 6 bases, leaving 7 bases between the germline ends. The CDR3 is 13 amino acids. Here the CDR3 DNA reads TGTGCCAGCAGCTTAGTGGACTCCAATGAGCAGTTCTTC. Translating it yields CASSLVDSNEQFF.

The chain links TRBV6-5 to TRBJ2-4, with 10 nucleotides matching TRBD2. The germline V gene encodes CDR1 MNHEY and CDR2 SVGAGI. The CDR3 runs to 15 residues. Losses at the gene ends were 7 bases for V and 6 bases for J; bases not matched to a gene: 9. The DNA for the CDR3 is TGTGCCAGCATGCCAGCGGGAGGGCCGATAAACATTCAGTACTTC. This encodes CASMPAGGPINIQYF.

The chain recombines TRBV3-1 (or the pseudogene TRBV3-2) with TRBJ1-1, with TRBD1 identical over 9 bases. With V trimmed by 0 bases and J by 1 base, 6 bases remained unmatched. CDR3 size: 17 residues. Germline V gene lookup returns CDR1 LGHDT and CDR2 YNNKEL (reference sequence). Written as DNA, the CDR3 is TGTGCCAGCAGCCAAGAATATACAGGGGGCCGGAACACTGAAGCTTTCTTT. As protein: CASSQEYTGGRNTEAFF.

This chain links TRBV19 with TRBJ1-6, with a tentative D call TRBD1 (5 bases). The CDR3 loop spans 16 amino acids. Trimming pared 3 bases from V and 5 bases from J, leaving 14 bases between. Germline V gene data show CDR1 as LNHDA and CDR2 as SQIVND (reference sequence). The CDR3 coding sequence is TGTGCCAGTAGTATGCAGGGCTCTCCGAATAATTCACCCCTCCACTTT. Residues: CASSMQGSPNNSPLHF.

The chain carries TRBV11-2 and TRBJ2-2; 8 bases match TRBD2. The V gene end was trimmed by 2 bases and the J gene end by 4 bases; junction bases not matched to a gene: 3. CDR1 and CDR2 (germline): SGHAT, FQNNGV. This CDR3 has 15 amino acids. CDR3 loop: CASSLRREVTGELFF. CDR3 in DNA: TGTGCCAGCAGCTTACGGCGGGAGGTCACCGGGGAGCTGTTTTTT.

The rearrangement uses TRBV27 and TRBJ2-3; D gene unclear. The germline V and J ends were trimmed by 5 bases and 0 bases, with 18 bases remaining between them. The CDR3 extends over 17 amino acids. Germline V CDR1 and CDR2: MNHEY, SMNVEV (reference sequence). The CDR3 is CASSLHSRLTSTDTQYF. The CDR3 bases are TGTGCCAGCAGTCTCCACAGCCGCCTCACTAGCACAGATACGCAGTATTTT.

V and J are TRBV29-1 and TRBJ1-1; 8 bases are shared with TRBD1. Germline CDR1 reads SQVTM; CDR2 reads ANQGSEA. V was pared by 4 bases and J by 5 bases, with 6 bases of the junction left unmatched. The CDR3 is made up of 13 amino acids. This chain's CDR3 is CSVAATGVTEAFF. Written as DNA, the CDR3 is TGCAGCGTTGCTGCGACAGGGGTTACTGAAGCTTTCTTT. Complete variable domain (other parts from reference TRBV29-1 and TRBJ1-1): SAVISQKPSRDICQRGTSLTIQCQVDSQVTMMFWYRQQPGQSLTLIATANQGSEATYESGFVIDKFPISRPNLTFSTLTVSNMSPEDSSIYLCSVAATGVTEAFFGQGTRLTVV.